This T cell receptor (beta chain) was captured by sequencing in a study of blood T cells in healthy people across ages. The ends lost 8 bases at V and 3 bases at J; junction bases unmatched: 12. CDR1 and CDR2 (germline): LNHNV, YYDKDF (reference sequence). This CDR3 has 15 amino acids. Then a second PCR, running roughly 7 to 12 cycles, was carried out with a sample-barcoded 5' primer and a J-beta primer mix. Any given sample supplied a minimum of 2.5 million CDR3-containing paired-end reads. TCRdb re-called the 5' RACE reads through MiXCR, storing one row per CDR3 protein. There are some 1.8 million distinct CDR3 sequences in the sample; 30% to 40% occur only once, and 20% to 25% lies in the top ten. Study-wide findings and caveats: Strong correlation existed between TCR beta diversity and naive T cell percentage. Among T cells, TCR beta diversity per million cells dropped roughly linearly as age rose. CMV status of donors was unknown, possibly confounding expanded clonotype changes.

Concerning this clonotype: What it binds is unknown.

The TCR originated in a human donor in good health. Sequencing was performed on blood. The rearrangement uses TRBV15 and TRBJ2-7; the match to TRBD1 covers 8 bases. Written as DNA, the CDR3 is TGTGCCACCGGCGATACAGGGGGTTTGGTCTACGAGCAGTACTTC. This sequence encodes CATGDTGGLVYEQYF. Complete variable domain (other parts from reference TRBV15 and TRBJ2-7): DAMVIQNPRYQVTQFGKPVTLSCSQTLNHNVMYWYQQKSSQAPKLLFHYYDKDFNNEADTPDNFQSRRPNTSFCFLDIRSPGLGDTAMYLCATGDTGGLVYEQYFGPGTRLTVT.